Included here is one TCR beta chain sequence, with context. This sample is drawn from a study of control samples from healthy donors and cancer patients. TCRdb's table, derived via immunoSEQ multiplex PCR, lists solely in-frame clones and lacks some. This sample has about 220,000 clones, with around 94% found just once. CDR1 and CDR2 (germline): KGHDR, SFDVKD. CDR3 size: 15 residues. Losses at the gene ends were 6 bases for V and 0 bases for J; bases not matched to a gene: 5. The chain employs TRBV24-1 and TRBJ2-3; 7 bases align to TRBD1. Source material: blood. The sequence was collected from a man aged 50 to 60 in good health. CDR3 region: CATSPTGESTDTQYF. The CDR3 coding sequence is TGTGCCACCAGTCCTACAGGGGAAAGCACAGATACGCAGTATTTT.